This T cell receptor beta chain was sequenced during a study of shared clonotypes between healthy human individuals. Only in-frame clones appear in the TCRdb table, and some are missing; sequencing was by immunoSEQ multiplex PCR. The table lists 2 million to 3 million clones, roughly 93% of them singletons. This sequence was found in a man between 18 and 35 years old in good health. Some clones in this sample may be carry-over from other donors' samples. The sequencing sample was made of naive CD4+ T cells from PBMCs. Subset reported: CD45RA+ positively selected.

CDR3 sequence (DNA): TGCGCCAGCAGCCCGGGACTAGCGAGGTCTGGGGCCAACGTCCTGACTTTC. Protein product: CASSPGLARSGANVLTF. V usage is TRBV4-1 and J usage is TRBJ2-6, with 10 bases fitting TRBD2. With V trimmed by 4 bases and J by 1 base, 4 bases remained unmatched. Germline-derived CDR1 and CDR2 are MGHRA and YSYEKL. This CDR3 is built from 17 residues.